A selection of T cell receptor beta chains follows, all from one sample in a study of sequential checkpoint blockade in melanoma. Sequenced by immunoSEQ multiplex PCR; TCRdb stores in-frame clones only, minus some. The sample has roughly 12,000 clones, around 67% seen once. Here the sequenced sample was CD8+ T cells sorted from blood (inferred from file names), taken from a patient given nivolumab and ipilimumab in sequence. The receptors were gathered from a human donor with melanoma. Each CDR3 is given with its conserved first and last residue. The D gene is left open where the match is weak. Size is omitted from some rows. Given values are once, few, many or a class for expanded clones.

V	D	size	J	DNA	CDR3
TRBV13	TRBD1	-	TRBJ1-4	TGTGCCAGTGCCGGACAGGGGGCGAGGGAAAAACTGTTTTTT	CASAGQGAREKLFF
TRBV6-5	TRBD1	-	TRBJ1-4	TGTGCCAGCAGTCGGGACAGGCAAACTAATGAAAAACTGTTTTTT	CASSRDRQTNEKLFF
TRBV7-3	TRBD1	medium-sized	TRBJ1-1	TGTGCCAGCAGCATCCCCCAGGGGGGACTGAACACTGAAGCTTTCTTT	CASSIPQGGLNTEAFF
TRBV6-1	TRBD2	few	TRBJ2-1	TGTGCCAGCAGTGAACTTAGCGGGAGGGTCTACAATGAGCAGTTCTTC	CASSELSGRVYNEQFF
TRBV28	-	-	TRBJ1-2	TGTGCCACCAGGGAAACGGGGAACTCTGGCTACACCTTC	CATRETGNSGYTF
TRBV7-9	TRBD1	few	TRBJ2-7	TGTGCCAGCAGTCCTACAGGGGGCAGGGACTACGAGCAGTACTTC	CASSPTGGRDYEQYF
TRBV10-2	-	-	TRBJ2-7	TGCGCCAGCAGGGAAGGACAGAACGAGCAGTACTTC	CASREGQNEQYF
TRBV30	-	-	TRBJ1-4	TGTGCCCTCCAGGCCGAAAAACTGTTTTTT	CALQAEKLFF
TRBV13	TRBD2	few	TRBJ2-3	TGTGCCAGCAGCTCTAGCGGGAGGGCTACAGATACGCAGTATTTT	CASSSSGRATDTQYF
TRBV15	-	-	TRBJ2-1	TGTGCCACCAGCGAAGAAAGACAGAATGAGCAGTTCTTC	CATSEERQNEQFF
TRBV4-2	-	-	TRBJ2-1	TGTGCCAGCAGCCAAGAAAGGGGAAGCGAATTCTACAATGAGCAGTTCTTC	CASSQERGSEFYNEQFF
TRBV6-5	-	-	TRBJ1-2	TGTGCCAGCAGTTACGGGCCAGAAGGCTATGGCTACACCTTC	CASSYGPEGYGYTF
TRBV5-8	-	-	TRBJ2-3	TGTGCCAGCAGCTTGGGGGGGCGCCCCCGAGATACGCAGTATTTT	CASSLGGRPRDTQYF
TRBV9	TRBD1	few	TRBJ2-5	TGTGCCAGCAGCGTAGGAGATTTGGGACAGGGGCTCGAGACCCAGTACTTC	CASSVGDLGQGLETQYF
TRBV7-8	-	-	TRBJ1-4	TGTGCCAGCAGCTTACCTAGAGACAGTTTCGGAACTAATGAAAAACTGTTTTTT	CASSLPRDSFGTNEKLFF
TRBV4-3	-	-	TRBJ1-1	TGCGCCAGCAGCCTTCGGGAGAACACTGAAGCTTTCTTT	CASSLRENTEAFF
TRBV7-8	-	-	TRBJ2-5	TGTGCCAGCAGCTCGGACAGTCCCAGCTGGGGCCAAGAGACCCAGTACTTC	CASSSDSPSWGQETQYF
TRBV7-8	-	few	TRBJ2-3	TGTGCCAGCAGCTTAGGAGTCACAGATACGCAGTATTTT	CASSLGVTDTQYF
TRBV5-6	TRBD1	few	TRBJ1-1	TGTGCCAGCAGCAAAGGACTGGGACAGGACACTGAAGCTTTCTTT	CASSKGLGQDTEAFF
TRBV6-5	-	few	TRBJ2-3	TGTGCCAGCGTCCAGTACACAGATACGCAGTATTTT	CASVQYTDTQYF
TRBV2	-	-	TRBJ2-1	TGTGCCAGCAGTGCGCCTAGCGAGAGGGATGAGCAGTTCTTC	CASSAPSERDEQFF
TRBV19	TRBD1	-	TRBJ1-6	TGTGCCAGTAGTATATCCACACAGGGGGCAGGTTCACCCCTCCACTTT	CASSISTQGAGSPLHF
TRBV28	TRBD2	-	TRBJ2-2	TGTGCCAGCAGGTGGGAGACTAGCTCGAACACCGGGGAGCTGTTTTTT	CASRWETSSNTGELFF
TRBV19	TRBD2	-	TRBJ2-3	TGTGCCAGTAGACTGGGGGGGGGTACAGATACGCAGTATTTT	CASRLGGGTDTQYF
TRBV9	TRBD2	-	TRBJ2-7	TGTGCCAGCAGCCTCGGCGGGAGTCTCGACGAGCAGTACTTC	CASSLGGSLDEQYF